The 13 T cell receptor beta chains below come from one sample, sequenced in a study of T cells in Graves' hyperthyroidism and ophthalmopathy. RNA transcripts provided the source from which TCR beta CDR3 regions were amplified. In the first-round RT-PCR of the TCR CDR3, the HTBI primer set was used. In TCRdb, the multiplex PCR reads were re-called with MiXCR into one record per CDR3 protein. Of about 540,000 distinct CDR3 sequences in the sample, roughly 46% were seen once. Specimen: peripheral blood or thyroid tissue (not recorded which). The receptors were sampled from a woman aged 18-29 years with Graves' hyperthyroidism.

This clonotype showed up just a few times. The chain is built from TRBV7-8 and TRBJ2-7, with TRBD1 identical over 7 bases. Germline lookup yields CDR1 SGHVS and CDR2 FQNEAQ. The V and J ends lost 6 bases and 6 bases, in that order; junction bases with no gene match: 11. This CDR3 is 14 amino acids long. Here the CDR3 reads CASSYRTGPLEQYF. DNA for the CDR3: TGTGCCAGCAGTTACCGGACAGGCCCCCTCGAGCAGTACTTC.

This clonotype has at least ten counts. The rearrangement links TRBV7-8 to TRBJ2-7; D gene ambiguous. Germline CDR1 SGHVS, CDR2 FQNEAQ. V was shortened by 6 bases and J by 4 bases, with 13 bases between the two germline ends. The CDR3 totals 13 residues. As DNA, the CDR3 is TGTGCCAGCAGAACAGCACAGCCTTACGAGCAGTACTTC. This translates into CASRTAQPYEQYF.

The table lists this clonotype with a count of one. In DNA, the CDR3 is TGTGCCAGCAGCTTTCCAACCGCGACAGGGTTTTGGAAACTGTTTTTT. Its translation: CASSFPTATGFWKLFF. This chain uses TRBV7-9 with TRBJ1-4; 7 nucleotides align to TRBD1. CDR3 size: 16 residues. Germline CDR1 reads SEHNR; CDR2 reads FQNEAQ (reference sequence). With V trimmed by 3 bases and J by 11 bases, 15 bases remained unmatched.

This clonotype was observed at least ten times. V and J are TRBV7-8 and TRBJ2-7, with D possibly TRBD2 on 5 matching bases. This CDR3 has 15 amino acids. Germline V gives CDR1 SGHVS, CDR2 FQNEAQ. V lost 1 base to trimming and J lost 2 bases, with 12 bases between them. The CDR3 here is CASSLERSSAYEQYF. CDR3 nucleotide sequence: TGTGCCAGCAGCTTAGAACGGAGTAGCGCCTACGAGCAGTACTTC.

The genes are TRBV12-3 or TRBV12-4 and TRBJ1-3; D perhaps matches TRBD1 (6 bases). The CDR3 is 15 residues long. V dropped 6 bases and J dropped 4 bases, with 16 bases sitting between them. This chain's CDR3 is CASSPAGAEGNTIYF. The CDR3 nucleotides read TGTGCCAGCAGCCCGGCGGGGGCGGAAGGAAACACCATATATTTT.

This chain uses TRBV29-1 with TRBJ2-5; D remains ambiguous. Trimming took off 6 bases at V and 1 base at J, with 18 bases between the two ends. The CDR3 contains 15 residues. CDR1 SQVTM and CDR2 ANQGSEA come from the germline V gene. DNA of the CDR3: TGCAGCGTCACGACCCCTGGGCAAGGCCAAGAGACCCAGTACTTC. This encodes CSVTTPGQGQETQYF.

There are a few counts of this clonotype. The chain uses TRBV5-5 and TRBJ1-1, with TRBD1 as a possible D gene (6 bases). Per the germline V gene, CDR1 is SGHKS and CDR2 is YYEKEE (reference sequence). Trimming pared 1 base from V and 1 base from J, leaving 11 bases between. CDR3 length: 15 amino acids. CDR3 nucleotides: TGTGCCAGCAGCTTGTTACAGGGATCGAACACTGAAGCTTTCTTT. Its protein product is CASSLLQGSNTEAFF.

The chain has TRBV15 and TRBJ2-6; D call uncertain. V was shortened by 0 bases and J by 0 bases, with 6 bases between the two germline ends. Germline-derived CDR1 and CDR2 are LNHNV and YYDKDF (reference sequence). CDR3 length: 16 amino acids. The CDR3 region has the DNA TGTGCCACCAGCAGAGAGATGGTCTCTGGGGCCAACGTCCTGACTTTC. This codes for CATSREMVSGANVLTF.

About this clonotype: A much larger clone sits a single nucleotide away, making a read error possible. The chain links TRBV12-3 or TRBV12-4 to TRBJ2-7; no reliable D call. V gave up 9 bases and J gave up 4 bases, with 10 bases separating them. The CDR3 has 11 amino acids. This chain's CDR3 is CASEQSYEQYF. CDR3 DNA sequence: TGTGCCAGTGAACAGAGTTACGAGCAGTACTTC.

The CDR3 region is CASSLTSVGAGELFF. Here the CDR3 DNA reads TGTGCCAGCAGCTTGACCAGCGTCGGCGCCGGGGAGCTGTTTTTT. The rearrangement links TRBV7-8 to TRBJ2-2; no clear D gene. Germline V gives CDR1 SGHVS, CDR2 FQNEAQ. The CDR3 length is 15 residues. With 3 bases removed from V and 6 bases from J, the gap between germline ends came to 14 bases.

V and J are TRBV7-9 and TRBJ1-2; TRBD1 agrees at 10 bases. The CDR3 runs to 16 residues. J gave up 4 bases and V 3 bases, and 8 bases lay outside the gene matches. Germline CDR1 is SEHNR and CDR2 is FQNEAQ (reference sequence). CDR3 protein: CASSLVGTGEFYGYTF. The CDR3 bases are TGTGCCAGCAGCTTGGTAGGGACAGGGGAATTCTATGGCTACACCTTC.

The rearrangement uses TRBV29-1 and TRBJ1-2; TRBD1 might be the D (6 bases). The germline CDR1 and CDR2 sequences are SQVTM and ANQGSEA. Trimming took 8 bases from V and 0 from J, leaving 13 bases between them. CDR3 length: 13 residues. Here the CDR3 reads CSSPGATNYGYTF. As DNA, the CDR3 is TGCAGCTCACCAGGGGCGACTAACTATGGCTACACCTTC.

Ten or more counts support this clonotype. The genes are TRBV10-3 and TRBJ2-5; D is ambiguous. Trimming took off 5 bases at V and 5 bases at J, with 15 bases between the two ends. The CDR3 covers 14 residues. Germline V gene lookup returns CDR1 ENHRY and CDR2 SYGVKD. The CDR3 bases are TGTGCCATCAGTTCCGGGTCCCCATCGGAGACCCAGTACTTC. It specifies CAISSGSPSETQYF.